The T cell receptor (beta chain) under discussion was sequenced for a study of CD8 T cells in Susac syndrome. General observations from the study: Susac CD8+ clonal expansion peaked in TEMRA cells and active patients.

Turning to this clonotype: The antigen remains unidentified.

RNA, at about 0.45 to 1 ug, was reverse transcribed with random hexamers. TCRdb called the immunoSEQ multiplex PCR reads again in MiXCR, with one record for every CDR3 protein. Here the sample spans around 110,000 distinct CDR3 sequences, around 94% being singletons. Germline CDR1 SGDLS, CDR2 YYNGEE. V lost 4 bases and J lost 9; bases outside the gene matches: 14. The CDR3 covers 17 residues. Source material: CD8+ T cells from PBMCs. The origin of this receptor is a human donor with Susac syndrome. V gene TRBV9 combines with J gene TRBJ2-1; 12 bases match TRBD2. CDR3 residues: CASSTLGLAGPGGEQFF. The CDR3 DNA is TGTGCCAGCAGCACCCTAGGACTAGCGGGGCCCGGGGGTGAGCAGTTCTTC.